Here is one TCR beta chain with its context. A junction boundary mismatches the germline segment, possibly from a read error. MiXCR, applied by TCRdb to the 5' RACE reads, yields one record per CDR3 protein. The sample has 500,000 to 550,000 distinct CDR3 sequences, about a fifth seen once. CDR1 DFQATT and CDR2 SNEGSKA come from the germline V gene (reference sequence). The CDR3 contains 12 residues. This sample was taken from a study of T-cell memory formation after mild COVID-19. The chain uses TRBV20-1 and TRBJ2-3; 9 nucleotides match TRBD1. The sample consisted of PBMCs or a T cell subset sorted from them (not recorded which). The receptor was isolated from an adult woman who had mild COVID-19 (a few samples of this study predate the infection). Cell type and time point are not known. This CDR3 is CSARDGDREGKF. CDR3 in DNA: TGCAGTGCTAGAGATGGGGACAGGGAGGGGAAGTTT.